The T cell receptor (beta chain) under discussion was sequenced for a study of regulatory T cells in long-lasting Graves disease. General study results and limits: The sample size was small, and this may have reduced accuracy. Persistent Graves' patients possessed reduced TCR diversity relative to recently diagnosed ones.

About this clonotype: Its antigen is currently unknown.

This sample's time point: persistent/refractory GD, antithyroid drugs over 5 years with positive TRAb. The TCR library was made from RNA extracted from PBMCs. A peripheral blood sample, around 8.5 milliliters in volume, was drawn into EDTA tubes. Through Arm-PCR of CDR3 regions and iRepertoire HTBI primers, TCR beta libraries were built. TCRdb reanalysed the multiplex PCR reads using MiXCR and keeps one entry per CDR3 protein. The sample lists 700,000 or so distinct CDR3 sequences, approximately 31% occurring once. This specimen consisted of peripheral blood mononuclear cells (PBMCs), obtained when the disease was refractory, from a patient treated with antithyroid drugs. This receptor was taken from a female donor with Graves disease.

The CDR3 nucleotides are TGTGCCAGCAGTTATAACAGCCAGAATTCACCCCTCCACTTT. Protein sequence: CASSYNSQNSPLHF. The chain combines TRBV6-5 with TRBJ1-6, with no clear D. Germline V gives CDR1 MNHEY, CDR2 SVGAGI. There are 14 residues in the CDR3. V lost 3 bases and J lost 7, with 10 bases in between.